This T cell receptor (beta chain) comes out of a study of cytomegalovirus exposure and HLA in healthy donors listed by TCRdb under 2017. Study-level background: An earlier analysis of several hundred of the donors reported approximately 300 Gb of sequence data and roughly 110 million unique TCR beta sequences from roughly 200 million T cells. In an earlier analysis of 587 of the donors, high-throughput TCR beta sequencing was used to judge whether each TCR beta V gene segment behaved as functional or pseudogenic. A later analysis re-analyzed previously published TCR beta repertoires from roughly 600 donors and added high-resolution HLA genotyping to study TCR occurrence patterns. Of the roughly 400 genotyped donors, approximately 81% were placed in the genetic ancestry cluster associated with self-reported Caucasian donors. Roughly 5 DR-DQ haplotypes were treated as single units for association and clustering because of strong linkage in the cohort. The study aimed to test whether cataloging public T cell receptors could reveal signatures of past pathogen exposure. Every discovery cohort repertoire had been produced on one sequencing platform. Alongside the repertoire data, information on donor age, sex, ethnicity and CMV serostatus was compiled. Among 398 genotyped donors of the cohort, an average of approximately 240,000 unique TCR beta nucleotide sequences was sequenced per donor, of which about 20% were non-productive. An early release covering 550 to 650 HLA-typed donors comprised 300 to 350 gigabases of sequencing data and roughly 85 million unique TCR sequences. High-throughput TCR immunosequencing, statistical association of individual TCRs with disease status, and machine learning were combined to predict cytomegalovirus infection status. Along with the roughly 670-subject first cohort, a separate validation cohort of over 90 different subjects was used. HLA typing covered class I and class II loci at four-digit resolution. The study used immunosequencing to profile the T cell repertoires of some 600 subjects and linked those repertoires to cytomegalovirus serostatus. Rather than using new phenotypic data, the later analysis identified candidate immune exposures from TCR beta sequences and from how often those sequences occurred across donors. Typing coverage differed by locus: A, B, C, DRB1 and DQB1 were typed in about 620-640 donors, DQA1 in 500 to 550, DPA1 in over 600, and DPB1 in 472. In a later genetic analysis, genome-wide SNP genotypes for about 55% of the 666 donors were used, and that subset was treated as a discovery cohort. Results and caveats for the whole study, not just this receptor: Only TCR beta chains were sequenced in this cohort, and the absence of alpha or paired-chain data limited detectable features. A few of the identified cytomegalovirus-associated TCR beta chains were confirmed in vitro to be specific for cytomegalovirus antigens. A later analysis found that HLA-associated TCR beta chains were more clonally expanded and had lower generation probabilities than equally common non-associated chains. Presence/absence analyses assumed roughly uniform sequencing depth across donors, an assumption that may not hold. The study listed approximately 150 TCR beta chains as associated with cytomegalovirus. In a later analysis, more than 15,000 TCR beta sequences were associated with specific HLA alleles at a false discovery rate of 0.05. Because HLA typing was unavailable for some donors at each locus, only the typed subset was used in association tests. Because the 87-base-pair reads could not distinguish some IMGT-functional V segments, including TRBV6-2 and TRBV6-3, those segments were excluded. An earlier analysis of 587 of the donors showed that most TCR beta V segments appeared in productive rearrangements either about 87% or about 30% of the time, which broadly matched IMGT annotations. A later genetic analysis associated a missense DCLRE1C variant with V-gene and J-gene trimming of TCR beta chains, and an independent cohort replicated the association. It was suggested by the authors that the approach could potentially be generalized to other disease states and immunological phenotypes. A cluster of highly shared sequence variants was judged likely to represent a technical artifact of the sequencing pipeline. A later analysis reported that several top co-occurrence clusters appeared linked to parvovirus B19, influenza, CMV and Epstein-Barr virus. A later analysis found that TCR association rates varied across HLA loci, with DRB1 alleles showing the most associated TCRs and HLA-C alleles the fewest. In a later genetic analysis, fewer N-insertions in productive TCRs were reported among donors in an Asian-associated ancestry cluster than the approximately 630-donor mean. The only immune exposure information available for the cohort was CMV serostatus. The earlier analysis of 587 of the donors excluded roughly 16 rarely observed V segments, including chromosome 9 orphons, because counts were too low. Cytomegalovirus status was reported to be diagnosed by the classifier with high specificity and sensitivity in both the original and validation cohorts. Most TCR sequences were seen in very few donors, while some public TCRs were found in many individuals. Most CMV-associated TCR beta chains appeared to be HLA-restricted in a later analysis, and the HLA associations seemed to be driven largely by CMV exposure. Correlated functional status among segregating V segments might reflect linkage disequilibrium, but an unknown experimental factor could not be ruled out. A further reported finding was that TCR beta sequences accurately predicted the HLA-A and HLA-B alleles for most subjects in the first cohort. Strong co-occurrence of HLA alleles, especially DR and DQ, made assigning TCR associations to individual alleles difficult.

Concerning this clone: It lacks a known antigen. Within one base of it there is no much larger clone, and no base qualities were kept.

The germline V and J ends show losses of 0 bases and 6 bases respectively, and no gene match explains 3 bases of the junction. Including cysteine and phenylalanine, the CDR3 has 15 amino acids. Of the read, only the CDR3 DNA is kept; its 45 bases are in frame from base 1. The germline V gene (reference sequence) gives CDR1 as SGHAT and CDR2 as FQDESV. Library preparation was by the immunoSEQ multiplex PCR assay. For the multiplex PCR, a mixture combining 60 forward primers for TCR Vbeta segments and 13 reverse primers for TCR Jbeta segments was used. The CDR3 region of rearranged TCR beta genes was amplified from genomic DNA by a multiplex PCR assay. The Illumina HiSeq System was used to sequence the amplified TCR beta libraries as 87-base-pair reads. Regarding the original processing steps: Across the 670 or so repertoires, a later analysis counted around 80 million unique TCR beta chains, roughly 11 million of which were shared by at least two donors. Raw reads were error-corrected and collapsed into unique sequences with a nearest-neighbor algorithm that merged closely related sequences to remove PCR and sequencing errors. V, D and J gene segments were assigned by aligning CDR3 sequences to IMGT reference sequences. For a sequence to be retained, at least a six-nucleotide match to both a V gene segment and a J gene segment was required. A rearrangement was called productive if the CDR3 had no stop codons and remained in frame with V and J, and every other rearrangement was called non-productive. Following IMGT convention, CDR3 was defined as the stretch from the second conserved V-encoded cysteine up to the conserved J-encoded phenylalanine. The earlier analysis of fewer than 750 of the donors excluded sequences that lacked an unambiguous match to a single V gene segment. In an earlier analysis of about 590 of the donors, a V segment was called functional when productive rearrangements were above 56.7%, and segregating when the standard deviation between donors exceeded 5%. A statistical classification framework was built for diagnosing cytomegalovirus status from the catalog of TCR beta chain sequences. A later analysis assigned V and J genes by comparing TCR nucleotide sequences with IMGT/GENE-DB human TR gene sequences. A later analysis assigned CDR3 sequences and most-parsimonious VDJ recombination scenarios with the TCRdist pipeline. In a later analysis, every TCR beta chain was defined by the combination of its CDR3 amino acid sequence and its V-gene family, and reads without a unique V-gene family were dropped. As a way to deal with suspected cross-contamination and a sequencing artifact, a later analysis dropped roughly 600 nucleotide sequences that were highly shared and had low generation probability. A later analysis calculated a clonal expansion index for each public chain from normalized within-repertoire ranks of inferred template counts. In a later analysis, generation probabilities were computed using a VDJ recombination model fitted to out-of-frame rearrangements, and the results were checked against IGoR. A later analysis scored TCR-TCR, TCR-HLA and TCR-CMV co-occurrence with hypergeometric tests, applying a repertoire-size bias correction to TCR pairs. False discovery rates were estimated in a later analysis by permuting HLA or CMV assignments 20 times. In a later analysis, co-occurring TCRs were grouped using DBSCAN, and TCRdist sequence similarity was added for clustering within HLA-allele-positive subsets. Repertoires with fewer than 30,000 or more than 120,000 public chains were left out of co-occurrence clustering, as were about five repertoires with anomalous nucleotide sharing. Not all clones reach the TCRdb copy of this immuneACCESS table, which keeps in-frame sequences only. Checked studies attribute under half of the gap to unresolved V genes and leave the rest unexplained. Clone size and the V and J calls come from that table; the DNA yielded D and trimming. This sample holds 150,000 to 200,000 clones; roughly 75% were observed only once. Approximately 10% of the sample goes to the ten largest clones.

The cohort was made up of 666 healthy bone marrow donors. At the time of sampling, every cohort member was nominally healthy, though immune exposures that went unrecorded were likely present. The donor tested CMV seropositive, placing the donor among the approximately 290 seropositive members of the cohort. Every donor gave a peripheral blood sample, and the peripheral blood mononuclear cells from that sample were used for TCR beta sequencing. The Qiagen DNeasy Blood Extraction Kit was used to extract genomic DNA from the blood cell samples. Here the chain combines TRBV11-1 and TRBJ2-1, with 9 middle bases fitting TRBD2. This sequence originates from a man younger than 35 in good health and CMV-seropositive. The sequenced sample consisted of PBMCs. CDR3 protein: CASSLASGRSNEQFF. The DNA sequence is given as TGTGCCAGCAGCTTAGCCAGCGGGAGGAGCAATGAGCAGTTCTTC.